Listed here are 25 T cell receptor beta chains from one sample, sequenced in a study of cytomegalovirus exposure and HLA in healthy donors. Assay: immunoSEQ multiplex PCR; the TCRdb copy retains only in-frame clones and omits some. This sample has some 150,000 clones; around 90% occur once, and the top ten carry 4.5% to 5.5%. Specimen: PBMCs. All receptors derive from a man younger than 35 in good health and CMV-seropositive.

The sample holds one count of this clone. The chain joins TRBV7-8 to TRBJ2-7, with D perhaps matching TRBD1 (5 bases). The CDR3 covers 13 residues. Germline-derived CDR1 and CDR2 are SGHVS and FQNEAQ. The ends were cut back, 3 bases at V and 2 bases at J, with 8 bases in the middle. The chain's CDR3 is CASSLSGPYEQYF. DNA for the CDR3: TGTGCCAGCAGCTTGTCAGGGCCCTACGAGCAGTACTTC.

This clone was found a few times. The V gene is TRBV7-9, the J gene TRBJ2-7; weak D call: TRBD2 (5 bases). Trimming pared 0 bases from V and 2 bases from J, leaving 8 bases between. CDR1 is SEHNR and CDR2 is FQNEAQ in the germline V gene (reference sequence). There are 14 residues in the CDR3. The CDR3 nucleotides are TGTGCCAGCAGCTTAGCGGGAGATGCCTACGAGCAGTACTTC. As protein: CASSLAGDAYEQYF. Looking up the rest from reference TRBV7-9 and TRBJ2-7 gives the full variable domain: DTGVSQNPRHKITKRGQNVTFRCDPISEHNRLYWYRQTLGQGPEFLTYFQNEAQLEKSRLLSDRFSAERPKGSFSTLEIQRTEQGDSAMYLCASSLAGDAYEQYFGPGTRLTVT.

This chain connects TRBV11-2 to TRBJ1-2, with D perhaps matching TRBD1 (5 bases). Trimming stripped 4 bases from V and 7 bases from J, with 16 bases between. Germline lookup yields CDR1 SGHAT and CDR2 FQNNGV. CDR3 length equals 14 residues. The chain's CDR3 is CASSSIAGRGGYTF. The CDR3 DNA is TGTGCCAGCAGCTCCATCGCAGGGAGGGGTGGCTACACCTTC.

This chain uses TRBV30 with TRBJ1-3; possibly TRBD1 for D (6 bases). CDR1 is GTSNPN and CDR2 is SVGIG in the germline V gene (reference sequence). The CDR3 has 14 residues. The germline V and J ends were trimmed by 0 bases and 4 bases, with 10 bases remaining between them. CDR3 in DNA: TGTGCCTGGAGTGTAGGGGGGGACGGAAACACCATATATTTT. It yields the protein CAWSVGGDGNTIYF.

This clone is categorized as medium-sized (0.01 to 0.1%). The chain combines TRBV11-2 with TRBJ2-7, with a tentative D call TRBD2 (5 bases). Trimming pared 1 base from V and 2 bases from J, leaving 9 bases between. The CDR3 sequence is 14 residues long. In germline, CDR1 is SGHAT, CDR2 FQNNGV. The CDR3 loop is CASSLAYGTYEQYF. The CDR3 bases are TGTGCCAGCAGCTTAGCGTACGGGACCTACGAGCAGTACTTC.

The chain is built from TRBV6-1 and TRBJ2-7; 7 nucleotides align to TRBD2. From germline, CDR1 is MNHNS and CDR2 SASEGT. V lost 7 bases to trimming and J lost 2 bases; unmatched junction nucleotides: 2. CDR3 length: 12 residues. CDR3 amino acids: CASTREAYEQYF. CDR3 bases: TGTGCCAGCACACGGGAGGCCTACGAGCAGTACTTC.

The gene calls are TRBV6-5 and TRBJ2-1; TRBD1 agrees at 8 bases. Germline trimming cut 3 bases from V and 7 bases from J; bases unmatched to any gene: 5. There are 14 residues in the CDR3. The germline CDR1 and CDR2 sequences are MNHEY and SVGAGI. The CDR3 spells CASSYTGGLNEQFF. The CDR3 bases are TGTGCCAGCAGTTATACAGGGGGTTTGAATGAGCAGTTCTTC.

Here the CDR3 DNA reads TGTGCCAGCAGCCCGAGGGGGTTGTACTATGGCTACACCTTC. It specifies CASSPRGLYYGYTF. J is TRBJ1-2 and V is TRBV6-5; possible D gene TRBD1, 6 bases. The V gene's germline CDR1 is MNHEY and CDR2 SVGAGI. The CDR3 runs to 14 residues. Trimming removed 6 bases from V and 3 bases from J, with 14 bases in between.

The chain uses TRBV6-5 and TRBJ2-1; D is unclear. Germline values: CDR1 MNHEY, CDR2 SVGAGI. The CDR3 has 12 amino acids. The ends were cut back, 2 bases at V and 5 bases at J, with 4 bases in the middle. The CDR3 loop is CASSYGDNEQFF. DNA of the CDR3: TGTGCCAGCAGTTACGGAGACAATGAGCAGTTCTTC.

The gene calls are TRBV6-5 and TRBJ1-6; unclear D gene. The germline gives CDR1 MNHEY, CDR2 SVGAGI. Trimming removed 7 bases at V and 7 bases at J, with 11 bases between. The CDR3 has 13 residues. CDR3 sequence (DNA): TGTGCCAGCACCGTTCAGCGGAATTCACCCCTCCACTTT. Protein product: CASTVQRNSPLHF.

This clone was counted a few times. The V call is TRBV27, the J call TRBJ1-6, with D possibly TRBD1 on 5 matching bases. This CDR3 spans 14 amino acids. Germline V gene lookup returns CDR1 MNHEY and CDR2 SMNVEV (reference sequence). V shed 2 bases and J shed 6 bases, with 8 bases lying between them. CDR3 in DNA: TGTGCCAGCAGTTTAGGGCAGGGTAATTCACCCCTCCACTTT. Residues: CASSLGQGNSPLHF.

Written as DNA, the CDR3 is TGTGCCAGTAGTATTCGTGGCGGGAATCAGCCCCAGCATTTT. This codes for CASSIRGGNQPQHF. This chain connects TRBV19 to TRBJ1-5; D not resolved. The CDR3 spans 14 residues. Germline values: CDR1 LNHDA, CDR2 SQIVND (reference sequence). Trimming removed 3 bases at V and 4 bases at J, with 10 bases between.

The count of this clone is one. The chain recombines TRBV13 with TRBJ1-5; D unresolved. The germline CDR1 and CDR2 sequences are PRHDT and FYEKMQ (reference sequence). This CDR3 comprises 14 residues. With 0 bases removed from V and 1 base from J, the gap between germline ends came to 4 bases. CDR3 loop: CASSLGLSNQPQHF. CDR3 nucleotide sequence: TGTGCCAGCAGCTTAGGTTTAAGCAATCAGCCCCAGCATTTT. Using reference TRBV13 and TRBJ1-5 for the parts outside the CDR3, the full variable domain is AAGVIQSPRHLIKEKRETATLKCYPIPRHDTVYWYQQGPGQDPQFLISFYEKMQSDKGSIPDRFSAQQFSDYHSELNMSSLELGDSALYFCASSLGLSNQPQHFGDGTRLSIL.

The V gene is TRBV20-1, the J gene TRBJ2-1; possibly TRBD2 for D (5 bases). V gave up 3 bases and J gave up 9 bases, with 9 bases separating them. CDR3 length: 11 residues. Germline-derived CDR1 and CDR2 are DFQATT and SNEGSKA (reference sequence). The CDR3 sequence: CSASFGVEQFF. The CDR3 DNA reads as TGCAGTGCTAGTTTCGGGGTTGAGCAGTTCTTC.

The sample holds a few counts of this clone. V and J are TRBV6-1 and TRBJ1-2; D is possibly TRBD1 (6 bases). Trimming removed 0 bases from V and 2 bases from J, with 10 bases in between. The germline CDR1 and CDR2 sequences are MNHNS and SASEGT. The CDR3 sequence is 15 residues long. Here the CDR3 DNA reads TGTGCCAGCAGTGAAGCGCGGGGGGCGAACTATGGCTACACCTTC. It is translated as CASSEARGANYGYTF.

V usage is TRBV5-1 and J usage is TRBJ1-4, with D uncertain. V lost 0 bases, J lost 8 bases, and 11 bases lay in between. This CDR3 comprises 14 residues. CDR1 and CDR2 from the germline V gene are SGHRS and YFSETQ. CDR3 residues: CASSLGGFNEKLFF. As DNA, the CDR3 is TGCGCCAGCAGCTTGGGCGGATTTAACGAAAAACTGTTTTTT.

Only a few counts were recorded for this clone. J is TRBJ1-5 and V is TRBV27; perhaps TRBD1 as D (6 bases). V lost 7 bases to trimming and J lost 7 bases, with 20 bases between them. The length of the CDR3 is 15 residues. Germline CDR1 MNHEY, CDR2 SMNVEV (reference sequence). The CDR3 sequence: CASMGLGGRPQPQHF. The CDR3 DNA sequence: TGTGCCAGCATGGGGCTCGGGGGGCGCCCACAGCCCCAGCATTTT.

Comment on this clone: In the same sample, other DNA sequences code for this CDR3. The V gene is TRBV11-2, the J gene TRBJ1-2; tentative D call: TRBD1 (5 bases). The V end lost 1 base, the J end lost 4 bases, and 7 bases lay between the germline ends. The length of the CDR3 is 13 residues. CDR1 is SGHAT, CDR2 FQNNGV, per germline. CDR3 DNA: TGTGCCAGCAGCTTAGGGCAGGGCTATGGCTACACCTTC. Translating gives CASSLGQGYGYTF.

Here the CDR3 reads CATLGASGTDTQYF. The CDR3 nucleotides read TGCGCCACCTTAGGGGCTAGCGGCACAGATACGCAGTATTTT. V gene TRBV5-1 combines with J gene TRBJ2-3; D may be TRBD2 (6 bases). The CDR3 sequence is 14 residues long. Trimming removed 9 bases from V and 1 base from J, with 15 bases in between. In germline, CDR1 is SGHRS, CDR2 YFSETQ.

This clone is a singleton in its sample. V is TRBV20-1 and J is TRBJ1-2, with D perhaps TRBD1 (5 bases). This CDR3 has 11 amino acids. Germline-derived CDR1 and CDR2 are DFQATT and SNEGSKA (reference sequence). Deletions cut 6 bases from V and 8 bases from J, with 13 bases between. The CDR3 DNA reads as TGCAGTGCCTGGGGGGTCGGCGGCTACACCTTC. Translation gives CSAWGVGGYTF.

The chain uses TRBV7-6 and TRBJ2-1; 10 positions agree with TRBD1. J lost 5 bases, V lost 3 bases, and 1 base had no gene match. Germline V CDR1 and CDR2: SGHVS, FNYEAQ. The CDR3 loop spans 14 amino acids. The CDR3 region has the DNA TGTGCCAGCAGCTTGGGGACAGGGGACAATGAGCAGTTCTTC. Translation: CASSLGTGDNEQFF.

The rearrangement links TRBV6-1 to TRBJ1-5; no firm D call. Trimming shortened V by 1 base and J by 9 bases, and 13 bases separated the two germline ends. This CDR3 spans 14 amino acids. CDR1 and CDR2 (germline): MNHNS, SASEGT. The CDR3 is CASSEDPSGLPQHF. CDR3 bases: TGTGCCAGCAGTGAAGACCCTAGTGGATTGCCCCAGCATTTT.

The chain combines TRBV29-1 with TRBJ1-1; perhaps TRBD1 as D (5 bases). V was pared by 7 bases and J by 10 bases, with 16 bases between. CDR1 is SQVTM, CDR2 ANQGSEA, per germline. The CDR3 is made up of 11 amino acids. CDR3: CSAEKGFGAFF. CDR3 nucleotides: TGCAGCGCCGAGAAGGGGTTTGGAGCTTTCTTT.

This clone came up once. V usage is TRBV6-5 and J usage is TRBJ1-1; D not certain. Germline V gives CDR1 MNHEY, CDR2 SVGAGI. Trimming shortened V by 8 bases and J by 5 bases, and 9 bases separated the two germline ends. The CDR3 totals 11 residues. CDR3 sequence reads: CASRRRTEAFF. CDR3 DNA: TGTGCCAGCCGAAGGAGGACTGAAGCTTTCTTT.

The chain links TRBV7-5 to TRBJ1-2; TRBD1 reflects the table's D call only, with no check against the DNA. TRBV7-5 is classified as a pseudogene. This CDR3 comprises 15 residues. The CDR3 region is CARSPRTGGSNGYTF. In nucleotides, the CDR3 is TGTGCCAGAAGCCCCCGGACAGGGGGAAGTAATGGCTACACCTTC.